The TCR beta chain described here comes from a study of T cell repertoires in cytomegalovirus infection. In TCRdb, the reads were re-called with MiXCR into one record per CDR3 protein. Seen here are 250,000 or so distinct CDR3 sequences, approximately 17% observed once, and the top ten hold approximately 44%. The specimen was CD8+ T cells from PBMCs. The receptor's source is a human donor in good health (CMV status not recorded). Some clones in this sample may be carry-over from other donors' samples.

This CDR3 reads CASSYSPPSIDRPYQETQYF. DNA for the CDR3: TGTGCCAGCAGTTACTCCCCGCCCAGTATCGACAGGCCGTACCAAGAGACCCAGTACTTC. The genes are TRBV6-5 and TRBJ2-5; a possible D gene is TRBD1 (6 bases). CDR3 length: 20 amino acids. Germline CDR1 MNHEY, CDR2 SVGAGI. V lost 0 bases and J lost 0, with 23 bases in between.